This is a list of T cell receptor beta chains from one sample in a study of cytomegalovirus exposure and HLA in healthy donors. The protocol was immunoSEQ multiplex PCR, while the TCRdb copy is restricted to in-frame clones and leaves out a portion. The sample shows about 190,000 clones, roughly 85% of them seen only once. Sequenced input: PBMCs. The source of these receptors is a boy younger than 10 in good health and CMV-seronegative. CDR3s include the opening cysteine and the closing phenylalanine or tryptophan. A D gene is named only where the DNA matches it firmly. A row's size may be missing; if present it is once, few, many or a size class.

v_call	clone_size	cdr3_length	j_call	d_call	cdr3_nt	cdr3_aa
TRBV7-9	NA	12	TRBJ2-7	NA	TGTGCCAGCAGCTTAGTTACCTACGAGCAGTACTTC	CASSLVTYEQYF
TRBV6-1	NA	13	TRBJ2-3	NA	TGTGCCAGCAGTGGAACCGGGTCCCCTACGCAGTATTTT	CASSGTGSPTQYF
TRBV5-1	few	15	TRBJ2-7	TRBD1	TGCGCCAGCAGCCCTGGGGACAGCAGCTCCTACGAGCAGTACTTC	CASSPGDSSSYEQYF
TRBV29-1	NA	13	TRBJ2-5	NA	TGCAGCGTTATCAGGGCCCACGGGGAGACCCAGTACTTC	CSVIRAHGETQYF
TRBV6-1	NA	16	TRBJ1-5	TRBD1	TGTGCCAGCAGTGAAAGGACAGGGGGTAGCAATCAGCCCCAGCATTTT	CASSERTGGSNQPQHF
TRBV10-1	few	16	TRBJ2-3	NA	TGCGCCAGCAGTGAGTCGGGAGAGGGGACTGCAGATACGCAGTATTTT	CASSESGEGTADTQYF
TRBV10-3	NA	14	TRBJ1-4	NA	TGTGCCATCAGTGAGAGCTTCGTAACGGAAAAACTGTTTTTT	CAISESFVTEKLFF
TRBV7-2	NA	13	TRBJ2-1	TRBD2	TGTGCCAGCAGCCCGGGACTAGTCTTTGAGCAGTTCTTC	CASSPGLVFEQFF
TRBV7-9	NA	14	TRBJ2-7	NA	TGTGCCAGCAGCCGTAGCGGTCTAGGTGGCGAGCAGTACTTC	CASSRSGLGGEQYF
TRBV6-5	NA	13	TRBJ2-5	NA	TGTGCCAGCCGCGAGTTCAGGGCGGAGACCCAGTACTTC	CASREFRAETQYF
TRBV5-1	few	13	TRBJ2-7	TRBD1	TGCGCCAGCCCACGGGACAGATCCTACGAGCAGTACTTC	CASPRDRSYEQYF
TRBV28	NA	17	TRBJ1-4	NA	TGTGCCAGCAGTCGCTTACCATCCGGGACTGAGAATGAAAAACTGTTTTTT	CASSRLPSGTENEKLFF
TRBV27	NA	13	TRBJ1-1	NA	TGTGCCAGCGCGCCATCCCTGAACACTGAAGCTTTCTTT	CASAPSLNTEAFF
TRBV6-5	few	14	TRBJ1-4	TRBD1	TGTGCCAGCAGTACCGGGACAGGGAGTGAAAAACTGTTTTTT	CASSTGTGSEKLFF